These 26 T cell receptor beta chains came from one sample sequenced in a study of shared clonotypes between healthy human individuals. Sequencing was performed with immunoSEQ multiplex PCR; in TCRdb, only in-frame clones are kept and a portion is missing. The data contain about 2.1 million clones, around 95% of them seen just once; the ten biggest clones take up around 1.7%. Naive CD8 cells lacked CD45RO and underwent positive selection for CCR7, leaving out terminally differentiated effector memory CD45RA+ cells. The sample consisted of naive CD8+ T cells from PBMCs. All receptors derive from a man between 18 and 35 years old in good health. Some clones in this sample may be carry-over from other donors' samples.

V gene TRBV5-4 combines with J gene TRBJ2-6, with D perhaps matching TRBD1 or TRBD2 (5 bases each). V lost 0 bases and J lost 2, with 18 bases in between. Germline lookup yields CDR1 SGHNT and CDR2 YYREEE (reference sequence). The CDR3 has 19 amino acids. CDR3: CASSLASRDGVTGANVLTF. The CDR3 DNA reads TGTGCCAGCAGCTTGGCCTCCCGGGACGGGGTGACTGGGGCCAACGTCCTGACTTTC. Full variable domain (rest looked up from reference TRBV5-4 and TRBJ2-6): ETGVTQSPTHLIKTRGQQVTLRCSSQSGHNTVSWYQQALGQGPQFIFQYYREEENGRGNFPPRFSGLQFPNYSSELNVNALELDDSALYLCASSLASRDGVTGANVLTFGAGSRLTVL.

This clone appeared a single time. The chain joins TRBV11-2 to TRBJ2-2; 11 bases are a match to TRBD2. J lost 5 bases, V lost 1 base, and 6 bases had no gene match. The CDR3 extends over 17 amino acids. Germline V gene data show CDR1 as SGHAT and CDR2 as FQNNGV. CDR3 in amino acids: CASSLAISGRATGELFF. The DNA for the CDR3 is TGTGCCAGCAGCTTAGCGATTAGCGGGAGGGCAACCGGGGAGCTGTTTTTT.

Turning to this clone: At the DNA level, this CDR3 is encoded by other sequences in the same sample as well. This sequence joins TRBV30 and TRBJ2-7; D assignment may be TRBD1 or TRBD2 (5 bases each). Between the trimmed V and J ends, which lost 3 bases and 4 bases, there was a span of 7 bases. The CDR3 spans 11 residues. Germline CDR1 and CDR2: GTSNPN and SVGIG (reference sequence). The CDR3 region has the DNA TGTGCCTGGAGCTGGGGGTACGAGCAGTACTTC. Translation: CAWSWGYEQYF.

This chain connects TRBV9 to TRBJ2-1; D not certain. The V gene's germline CDR1 is SGDLS and CDR2 YYNGEE. V was pared by 4 bases and J by 5 bases, with 4 bases between. The CDR3 extends over 11 amino acids. DNA of the CDR3: TGTGCCAGCAGCACAGACAATGAGCAGTTCTTC. Encoded protein: CASSTDNEQFF.

J is TRBJ1-5 and V is TRBV5-3, with 7 bases fitting TRBD1. TRBV5-3 is treated as an ORF (open reading frame) with a function not yet certain. There are 17 residues in the CDR3. V dropped 3 bases and J dropped 5; count of bases not matched to a gene: 14. CDR3 sequence (DNA): TGTGCCAGAAGCTCACCCAGGGGGGTATTTGGGGATCAGCCCCAGCATTTT. It codes for CARSSPRGVFGDQPQHF.

This rearrangement joins TRBV9 to TRBJ2-7; a possible D gene is TRBD2 (6 bases). The germline CDR1 and CDR2 sequences are SGDLS and YYNGEE. Deletions cut 3 bases from V and 5 bases from J, with 9 bases between. This CDR3 is 12 amino acids long. The DNA of the CDR3 is TGTGCCAGCAGCGCCTCGGGGGACGAGCAGTACTTC. Translation: CASSASGDEQYF. Complete variable domain (other parts from reference TRBV9 and TRBJ2-7): DSGVTQTPKHLITATGQRVTLRCSPRSGDLSVYWYQQSLDQGLQFLIQYYNGEERAKGNILERFSAQQFPDLHSELNLSSLELGDSALYFCASSASGDEQYFGPGTRLTVT.

The V gene is TRBV6-5, the J gene TRBJ1-2; unclear D gene. V lost 7 bases and J 12 bases, leaving 21 bases between the germline ends. The CDR3 has 13 amino acids. Germline CDR1 MNHEY, CDR2 SVGAGI. The CDR3 spells CASTNGRAVIHTF. CDR3 DNA: TGTGCCAGCACCAATGGCAGAGCCGTTATCCACACCTTC.

This chain connects TRBV7-3 to TRBJ2-1; 12 nucleotides line up with TRBD2. This CDR3 is built from 20 residues. Germline V gene lookup returns CDR1 SGHTA and CDR2 FQGTGA. Trimming at V came to 0 bases and at J to 2 bases, leaving 11 bases not matched to a gene. As DNA, the CDR3 is TGTGCCAGCAGCTTAACGTCGGGGGTAGGACTAGCGGGAACCTACAATGAGCAGTTCTTC. As protein: CASSLTSGVGLAGTYNEQFF.

V usage is TRBV15 and J usage is TRBJ2-2; 11 bases match TRBD2. V lost 1 base and J lost 6; bases outside the gene matches: 4. CDR3 size: 16 residues. CDR1 is LNHNV and CDR2 is YYDKDF in the germline V gene (reference sequence). The DNA of the CDR3 is TGTGCCACCAGCAGAGGCACGGGACTAGCGGCCGGGGAGCTGTTTTTT. Encoded protein: CATSRGTGLAAGELFF.

The chain uses TRBV14 and TRBJ2-5; D gene unclear. Germline CDR1 and CDR2: SGHDN and FVKESK. CDR3 size: 13 residues. The V gene lost 4 bases and the J gene lost 4 bases, with 10 bases spanning the gap. CDR3 sequence: CASSLRVGETQYF. The CDR3 coding sequence is TGTGCCAGCAGCCTACGGGTTGGAGAGACCCAGTACTTC.

This chain connects TRBV9 to TRBJ1-5; no clear D. The length of the CDR3 is 14 residues. The V gene's germline CDR1 is SGDLS and CDR2 YYNGEE. V was pared by 5 bases and J by 5 bases, with 14 bases between. CDR3 region: CASSEGPGHQPQHF. CDR3 sequence (DNA): TGTGCCAGCAGTGAAGGCCCCGGACATCAGCCCCAGCATTTT. The variable domain in full, completed from reference TRBV9 and TRBJ1-5, reads DSGVTQTPKHLITATGQRVTLRCSPRSGDLSVYWYQQSLDQGLQFLIQYYNGEERAKGNILERFSAQQFPDLHSELNLSSLELGDSALYFCASSEGPGHQPQHFGDGTRLSIL.

This clone was detected a few times. The V call is TRBV28, the J call TRBJ1-1, with a weak D call TRBD1 (5 bases). Trimming left V 6 bases short and J 0 bases short, with 8 bases between. The CDR3 has 13 amino acids. Germline lookup yields CDR1 MDHEN and CDR2 SYDVKM. The CDR3 sequence: CASRQQVNTEAFF. The CDR3 DNA reads TGTGCCAGCAGACAACAGGTGAACACTGAAGCTTTCTTT.

With regard to this clone: Within the sample, other DNA sequences also encode this same CDR3. This rearrangement joins TRBV5-6 to TRBJ1-1; D unresolved. CDR3 size: 12 residues. V gave up 1 base and J gave up 4 bases, with 5 bases separating them. Germline CDR1 SGHDT, CDR2 YYEEEE. CDR3 in amino acids: CASSLSSTEAFF. CDR3 in DNA: TGTGCCAGCAGCTTGTCAAGCACTGAAGCTTTCTTT.

The chain links TRBV28 to TRBJ1-1; the D gene is possibly TRBD1 (5 bases). There are 12 residues in the CDR3. Germline lookup yields CDR1 MDHEN and CDR2 SYDVKM. V lost 10 bases, J lost 2 bases, and 11 bases lay in between. The CDR3 coding sequence is TGTGCCATTAGGCGGGGCAACACTGAAGCTTTCTTT. It codes for CAIRRGNTEAFF.

This clone came up once. The chain links TRBV19 to TRBJ2-6; 7 bases map to TRBD1. Germline V gene lookup returns CDR1 LNHDA and CDR2 SQIVND (reference sequence). The CDR3 runs to 16 residues. Trimming cost V 5 bases and J 2 bases; bases outside gene matches: 6. The CDR3 sequence is CASSPKTGTGANVLTF. Here the CDR3 DNA reads TGTGCCAGTAGTCCAAAGACAGGGACTGGGGCCAACGTCCTGACTTTC.

Here the CDR3 reads CSVGPRASSYEQYF. For the CDR3, the DNA is TGCAGCGTTGGTCCCAGGGCGAGTTCCTACGAGCAGTACTTC. The chain recombines TRBV29-1 with TRBJ2-7; a weak D match, TRBD1 (5 bases). CDR1 is SQVTM and CDR2 is ANQGSEA in the germline V gene. Between the trimmed V and J ends, which lost 4 bases and 1 base, there was a span of 14 bases. This CDR3 spans 14 amino acids.

The rearrangement links TRBV2 to TRBJ2-3; a weak D match, TRBD2 (5 bases). The CDR3 consists of 16 residues. V gave up 6 bases and J gave up 4 bases, with 20 bases separating them. Germline V gives CDR1 SNHLY, CDR2 FYNNEI. CDR3 DNA: TGTGCCAGCAGCAGGACTTATGTAAGGTCTCCAGATACGCAGTATTTT. Amino acids: CASSRTYVRSPDTQYF.

Of note for this clone: The sample carries other DNA sequences with the same CDR3. DNA for the CDR3: TGCGCCAGCAGCTTGGGTAGGGGCCTCTCCTACGAGCAGTACTTC. Protein product: CASSLGRGLSYEQYF. The chain links TRBV5-1 to TRBJ2-7; tentatively, D is TRBD1 (5 bases). The ends were cut back, 0 bases at V and 0 bases at J, with 10 bases in the middle. Germline CDR1 and CDR2: SGHRS and YFSETQ. The CDR3 consists of 15 residues.

This clone has a single count. The DNA for the CDR3 is TGTGCCAGCATACCCGGACTAGTGGCAGATACGCAGTATTTT. The encoded protein is CASIPGLVADTQYF. The chain combines TRBV28 with TRBJ2-3, with TRBD2 matching 7 bases. Per the germline V gene, CDR1 is MDHEN and CDR2 is SYDVKM. The V gene end was trimmed by 7 bases and the J gene end by 4 bases; junction bases not matched to a gene: 8. The CDR3 length is 14 residues.

The chain joins TRBV7-3 to TRBJ2-1; possibly TRBD1 for D (6 bases). Germline-derived CDR1 and CDR2 are SGHTA and FQGTGA. The CDR3 covers 16 residues. Trimming removed 2 bases from V and 0 bases from J, with 11 bases in between. The CDR3 region is CASSLLGDTSYNEQFF. The DNA for the CDR3 is TGTGCCAGCAGCTTATTGGGGGACACCTCCTACAATGAGCAGTTCTTC.

This clone was counted a single time. V is TRBV6-1 and J is TRBJ1-2; a weak D match, TRBD1 (6 bases). The CDR3 sequence is 15 residues long. Trimming removed 4 bases at V and 1 base at J, with 13 bases between. Germline assignment: CDR1 MNHNS and CDR2 SASEGT. Written as DNA, the CDR3 is TGTGCCAGCAGTGGACAGGAATTTCTTAACTATGGCTACACCTTC. Protein: CASSGQEFLNYGYTF.

The chain combines TRBV7-5 with TRBJ2-1; the D call of TRBD1 is as the table states it, not checked on the DNA. TRBV7-5 is annotated as a pseudogene. The CDR3 has 14 residues. The CDR3 region has the DNA TGTGCCAGCAGCACCCGACAGGGGGTCAATGAGCAGTTCTTC. Amino acids: CASSTRQGVNEQFF.

The chain carries TRBV11-2 and TRBJ2-1; D is unclear. The CDR3 extends over 10 amino acids. Per germline, CDR1 SGHAT and CDR2 FQNNGV. V was cut by 10 bases and J by 4 bases, with 5 bases left in between. CDR3 DNA sequence: TGTGCCATAGATTACAATGAGCAGTTCTTC. Translated: CAIDYNEQFF.

The genes are TRBV7-8 and TRBJ2-3, with 9 positions matching TRBD2. Germline V gene lookup returns CDR1 SGHVS and CDR2 FQNEAQ. The CDR3 loop spans 16 amino acids. The V and J ends lost 3 bases and 0 bases, in that order; junction bases with no gene match: 4. The CDR3 DNA reads as TGTGCCAGCAGCTTTCCGACTAGCGGAAGCACAGATACGCAGTATTTT. Protein: CASSFPTSGSTDTQYF.

V usage is TRBV6-1 and J usage is TRBJ1-3; D not certain. The V gene lost 0 bases and the J gene lost 1 base, with 13 bases spanning the gap. CDR1 and CDR2 from the germline V gene are MNHNS and SASEGT. The CDR3 is 17 residues long. CDR3 loop: CASSEATTPHSGNTIYF. For the CDR3, the DNA is TGTGCCAGCAGTGAAGCGACGACACCACATTCTGGAAACACCATATATTTT.

The rearrangement joins TRBV10-3 to TRBJ1-2; a possible D gene is TRBD1 (6 bases). The CDR3 runs 14 residues. Germline V lookup: CDR1 ENHRY, CDR2 SYGVKD. V lost 6 bases and J 0 bases, leaving 11 bases between the germline ends. As DNA, the CDR3 is TGTGCCATCAGGGGGACAACCGCTAACTATGGCTACACCTTC. Protein sequence: CAIRGTTANYGYTF.